The sequence of this T cell receptor beta chain was determined in a study of blood T cells in healthy people across ages. The use of a sample-barcoded 5' primer and a J-beta primer mix characterized a second PCR of roughly 6 to 11 cycles. TCRdb called the 5' RACE reads again in MiXCR, with one record for every CDR3 protein. Here the sample spans about a million distinct CDR3 sequences, about 44% being singletons. CDR1 is DFQATT and CDR2 is SNEGSKA in the germline V gene (reference sequence). This CDR3 comprises 16 residues. Germline trimming cut 4 bases from V and 2 bases from J; bases unmatched to any gene: 10.

Sequencing was done on a sample of blood. The TCR originated in a man aged 25 to 45 in good health. The chain carries TRBV20-1 and TRBJ2-1, with TRBD2 matching over 8 bases. The CDR3 region has the DNA TGCAGTGCTATGCAACTTAGCGGGGCGACCTACAATGAGCAGTTCTTC. It yields the protein CSAMQLSGATYNEQFF.